These 9 T cell receptor beta chains originate from one sample sequenced in a study of TET2 disruption in CD19-targeted CAR T cells. TCRdb's table, derived via immunoSEQ multiplex PCR, lists solely in-frame clones and lacks some. This table holds fewer than 30,000 clones. The treatment is: autologous CTL019 cells: CD19 CAR with 4-1BB and CD3 zeta domains. Their target antigens are unknown. The specimen was CD8- CAR+ T cells sorted from cultured blood T cells, collected for CD19 CAR T cell therapy. Stated subset: CD8-negative CAR-positive T cells from the infusion product. The receptors shown here come from a man aged 70-80 years with chronic lymphocytic leukemia.

With regard to this clone: The CDR3 end falls 3 residues outside the read, so it is completed with the germline J gene. The chain joins TRBV20-1 to TRBJ1-1, with D perhaps matching TRBD1 (5 bases). Deletions cut 6 bases from V and 1 base from J, with 9 bases between. This CDR3 spans 12 amino acids. Germline CDR1 reads DFQATT; CDR2 reads SNEGSKA (reference sequence). CDR3 region: CSAMGQNTEAFF. CDR3 bases read: TGCAGTGCCATGGGGCAGAACACTGAA.

Of note for this clone: The CDR3 is cut off 3 residues early in the read; its end comes from the germline J gene. V gene TRBV15 combines with J gene TRBJ2-1; 10 bases are a match to TRBD1. Trimming cost V 4 bases and J 9 bases; bases outside gene matches: 12. The CDR3 is 16 amino acids. CDR1 and CDR2 from the germline V gene are LNHNV and YYDKDF (reference sequence). Incomplete CDR3 DNA: TGTGCCACCAGCAAAGAGCAGAGACAGGGGGCTCGTGAG. Protein sequence: CATSKEQRQGARE. The full-length CDR3 reads as CATSKEQRQGAREQFF.

Remarks on this clone: The observed sequence ends 3 residues before the CDR3 terminus, with the missing tail filled in from the germline J gene. The chain employs TRBV7-8 and TRBJ2-7; no clear D gene. The germline gives CDR1 SGHVS, CDR2 FQNEAQ. Trimming removed 0 bases from V and 5 bases from J, with 8 bases in between. CDR3 length: 13 amino acids. Incomplete CDR3 DNA: TGTGCCAGCAGCTTAGCCATGACAAACGAG. This gives the protein CASSLAMTNE. In full, the CDR3 is CASSLAMTNEQYF. Full variable domain (remainder filled in from reference TRBV7-8 and TRBJ2-7): GAGVSQSPRYKVAKRGQDVALRCDPISGHVSLFWYQQALGQGPEFLTYFQNEAQLDKSGLPSDRFFAERPEGSVSTLKIQRTQQEDSAVYLCASSLAMTNEQYFGPGTRLTVT.

The CDR3 DNA, read in part, is TGTGCCAGTAGCGCCCCCGGGGAGGCCACACTTGGCGGC. This encodes CASSAPGEATLGG. The whole CDR3 is CASSAPGEATLGGYTF. This chain joins TRBV19 and TRBJ1-2; D not certain. The read ends 3 residues early relative to the CDR3; the germline J gene fills the gap. The CDR3 runs to 16 residues. The germline V gene has CDR1 LNHDA and CDR2 SQIVND (reference sequence).

Regarding this clone: From the germline J gene comes the end of the CDR3, since the read stops 3 residues before it. The V gene is TRBV19, the J gene TRBJ2-5; TRBD2 aligns across 7 bases. This CDR3 spans 17 amino acids. V shed 1 base, J shed 5 bases, and the junction held 13 bases outside the gene matches. Germline V CDR1 and CDR2: LNHDA, SQIVND (reference sequence). The CDR3 bases that were read are TGTGCCAGTAGTATAGCAGGGAGGGCGGCTCGAGGCGAGACC. The encoded protein is CASSIAGRAARGET. The CDR3 as a whole reads CASSIAGRAARGETQYF.

Details on this clone: From the germline J gene comes the end of the CDR3, since the read stops 3 residues before it. This chain links TRBV30 with TRBJ2-2, with unresolved D. V gave up 1 base and J gave up 1 base, with 4 bases separating them. The CDR3 length is 13 residues. CDR1 is GTSNPN, CDR2 SVGIG, per germline (reference sequence). The sequenced part of the CDR3 DNA is TGTGCCTGGAGTGCCGGGAACACCGGGGAG. Translation: CAWSAGNTGE. In full, the CDR3 reads CAWSAGNTGELFF.

On this clone itself: At one end the junction does not follow the germline gene, possibly because of a read error. The CDR3 is cut off 3 residues early in the read; its end comes from the germline J gene. The V gene is TRBV4-2, the J gene TRBJ1-2; 9 nucleotides line up with TRBD1. Germline CDR1 reads LGHNA; CDR2 reads YNFKEQ. The CDR3 is 14 residues long. CDR3 loop: CASSPGGTGSAYTF. The DNA read from the CDR3 is TGCGCCAGCAGCCCCGGGGGGACAGGGAGTGCC.

As for this clone: The missing CDR3 end, 3 residues past where the read stops, is filled in from the germline J gene. Other DNA variants within this sample encode the same CDR3. This chain joins TRBV7-8 and TRBJ1-3, with 8 bases fitting TRBD1. The germline V gene encodes CDR1 SGHVS and CDR2 FQNEAQ. The CDR3 loop spans 17 amino acids. V was pared by 1 base and J by 0 bases, with 5 bases of the junction left unmatched. CDR3 sequence: CASSLGTGGSSGNTIYF. The sequenced part of the CDR3 DNA is TGTGCCAGCAGCTTAGGAACAGGGGGAAGCTCTGGAAACACC.

Notes on this clone: The CDR3 end falls 3 residues outside the read, so it is completed with the germline J gene. This chain connects TRBV11-2 to TRBJ1-1, with a weak D call TRBD1 (5 bases). CDR1 is SGHAT and CDR2 is FQNNGV in the germline V gene. The CDR3 spans 15 residues. V lost 5 bases to trimming and J lost 0 bases, with 13 bases between them. CDR3 residues: CASSPIGHLNTEAFF. The sequenced part of the CDR3 DNA is TGTGCCAGCAGCCCCATAGGACACTTGAACACTGAA.